The TCR beta chain described here comes from a study of T cells after yellow fever vaccination. The junction had 7 bases not matched to a gene; V was cut back by 6 bases and J by 2 bases. This CDR3 is built from 16 residues. Germline loops: CDR1 MNHNS, CDR2 SASEGT. One entry per CDR3 protein results from TCRdb running MiXCR on the 5' RACE reads. Of 360,000 or so distinct CDR3 sequences listed, roughly 12% were seen once; the top ten hold around 20%. The sequencing used PBMCs, collected on the day of the first yellow fever vaccination. The chain has TRBV6-1 and TRBJ2-3; 11 nucleotides line up with TRBD2. The receptor comes from a young man who received the YFV17D yellow fever vaccine. In DNA, the CDR3 is TGTGCCAGCAGAAGGGGACTAGCGGTCCTCACAGATACGCAGTATTTT. This codes for CASRRGLAVLTDTQYF.